This TCR beta chain was sequenced during a study of beta chain features in type 1 diabetes. Overall study results and limits: The naive, central memory and Treg TCRB repertoires looked more alike in patients than they did in healthy donors. There were fewer insertions and more deletions at the VDJ junctions of type 1 diabetes patients. People with Type 1 diabetes carried modestly yet significantly shorter TCRB CDR3s in all four CD4+ subsets. For cells with high TCR expression, cDNA sequencing could yield over-representation.

Each of the CD4+ naive, central memory, regulatory and stem cell-like memory populations was sorted via CD45RO/CCR7/CD25/CD127/CD95/CD27. Looked up from germline, CDR1 is SGHDT and CDR2 is YYEEEE. The CDR3 has 12 residues. V gave up 1 base and J gave up 5 bases, with 6 bases separating them. This clone came up a few times. Its specificity is unknown. Expressed TCRB transcripts were sequenced because the isolated RNA had all been reverse transcribed beforehand. Repertoires were generated with immunoSEQ multiplex PCR, while TCRdb's copy carries only in-frame clones and drops some. Among 300,000 to 400,000 clones listed, approximately 15% were seen once.

The TCR comes from a woman between 18 and 29 years old with type 1 diabetes. J is TRBJ2-5 and V is TRBV5-6, with D uncertain. The sample comprised naive CD4+ T cells from blood. The CDR3 spells CASSLWPETQYF. The DNA for the CDR3 is TGTGCCAGCAGCTTGTGGCCCGAGACCCAGTACTTC.